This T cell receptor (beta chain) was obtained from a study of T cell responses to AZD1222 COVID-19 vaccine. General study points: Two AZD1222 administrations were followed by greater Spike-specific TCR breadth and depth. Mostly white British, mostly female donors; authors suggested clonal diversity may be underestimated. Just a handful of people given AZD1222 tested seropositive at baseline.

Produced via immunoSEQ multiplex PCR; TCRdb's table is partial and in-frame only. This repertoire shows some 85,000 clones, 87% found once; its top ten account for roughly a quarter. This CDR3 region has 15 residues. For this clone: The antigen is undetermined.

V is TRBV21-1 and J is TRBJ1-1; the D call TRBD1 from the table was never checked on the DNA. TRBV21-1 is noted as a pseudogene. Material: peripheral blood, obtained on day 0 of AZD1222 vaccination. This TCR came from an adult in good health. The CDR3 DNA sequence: TGTGCCAGCAGCACTAGGACAGACCTAAACACTGAAGCTTTCTTT. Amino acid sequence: CASSTRTDLNTEAFF.